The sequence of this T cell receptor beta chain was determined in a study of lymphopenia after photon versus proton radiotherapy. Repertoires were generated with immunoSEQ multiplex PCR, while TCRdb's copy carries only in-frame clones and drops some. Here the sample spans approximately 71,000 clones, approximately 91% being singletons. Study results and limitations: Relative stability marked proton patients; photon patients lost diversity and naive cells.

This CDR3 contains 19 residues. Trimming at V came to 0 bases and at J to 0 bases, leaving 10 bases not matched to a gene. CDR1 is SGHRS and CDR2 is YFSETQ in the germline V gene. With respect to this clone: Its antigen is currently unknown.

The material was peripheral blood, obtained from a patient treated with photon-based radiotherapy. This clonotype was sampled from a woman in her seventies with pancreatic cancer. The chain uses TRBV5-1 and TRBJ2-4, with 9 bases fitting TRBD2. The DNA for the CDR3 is TGCGCCAGCAGCTTGGCGGCGGGAGGGCCCCAAGCAGCCAAAAACATTCAGTACTTC. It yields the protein CASSLAAGGPQAAKNIQYF. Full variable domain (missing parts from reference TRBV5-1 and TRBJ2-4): KAGVTQTPRYLIKTRGQQVTLSCSPISGHRSVSWYQQTPGQGLQFLFEYFSETQRNKGNFPGRFSGRQFSNSRSEMNVSTLELGDSALYLCASSLAAGGPQAAKNIQYFGAGTRLSVL.